This T cell receptor (beta chain) was observed in a study of blood T cell repertoires in COVID-19. V dropped 3 bases and J dropped 5 bases, with 10 bases sitting between them. The CDR3 loop spans 13 amino acids. Germline lookup yields CDR1 SGHNT and CDR2 YENEEA. A single count supports this clone. Some clones are missing from TCRdb's copy, which holds only in-frame ones; the method was immunoSEQ multiplex PCR. The sample includes about 73,000 clones, roughly 76% of them seen just once. The sequenced material came from peripheral blood. The chain is built from TRBV11-3 and TRBJ2-5, with TRBD2 as a possible D gene (5 bases). The clonotype was recovered from a woman in her seventies with acute or convalescent COVID-19. The CDR3 DNA reads as TGTGCCAGCAGCTTCTCTAGCCTGGAGACCCAGTACTTC. As protein: CASSFSSLETQYF.